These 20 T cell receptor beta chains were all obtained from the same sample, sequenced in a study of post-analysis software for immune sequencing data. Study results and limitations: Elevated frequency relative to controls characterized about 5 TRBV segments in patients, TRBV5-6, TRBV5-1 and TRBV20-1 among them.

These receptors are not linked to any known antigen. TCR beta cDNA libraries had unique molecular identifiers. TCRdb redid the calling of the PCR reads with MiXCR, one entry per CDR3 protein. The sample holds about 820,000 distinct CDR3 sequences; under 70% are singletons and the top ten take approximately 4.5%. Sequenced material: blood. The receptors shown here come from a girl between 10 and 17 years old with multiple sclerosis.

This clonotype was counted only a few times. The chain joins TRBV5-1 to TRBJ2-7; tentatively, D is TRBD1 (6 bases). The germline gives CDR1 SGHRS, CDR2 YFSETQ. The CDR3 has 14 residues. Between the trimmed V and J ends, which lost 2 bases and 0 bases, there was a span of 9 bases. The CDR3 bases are TGCGCCAGCAGCTTACTGACAGGCTCCTACGAGCAGTACTTC. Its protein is CASSLLTGSYEQYF.

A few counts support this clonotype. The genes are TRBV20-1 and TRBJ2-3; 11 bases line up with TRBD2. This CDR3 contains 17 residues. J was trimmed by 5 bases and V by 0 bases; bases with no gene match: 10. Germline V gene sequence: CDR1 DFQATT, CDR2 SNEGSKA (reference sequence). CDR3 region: CSARDIGNSGGVDTQYF. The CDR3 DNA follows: TGCAGTGCTAGAGACATTGGAAATAGCGGGGGGGTAGATACGCAGTATTTT.

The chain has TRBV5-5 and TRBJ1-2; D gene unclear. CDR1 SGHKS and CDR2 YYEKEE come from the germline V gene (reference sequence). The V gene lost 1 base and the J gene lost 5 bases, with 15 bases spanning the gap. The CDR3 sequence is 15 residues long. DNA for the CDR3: TGTGCCAGCAGCTTGTCCCAGCTGTCCATGTATGGCTACACCTTC. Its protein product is CASSLSQLSMYGYTF.

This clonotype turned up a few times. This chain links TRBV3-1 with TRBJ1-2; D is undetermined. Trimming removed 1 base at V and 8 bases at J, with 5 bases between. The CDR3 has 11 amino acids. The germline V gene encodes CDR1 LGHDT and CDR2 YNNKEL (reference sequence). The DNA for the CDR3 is TGTGCCAGCAGCCAAGTCGACGGCTACACCTTC. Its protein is CASSQVDGYTF.

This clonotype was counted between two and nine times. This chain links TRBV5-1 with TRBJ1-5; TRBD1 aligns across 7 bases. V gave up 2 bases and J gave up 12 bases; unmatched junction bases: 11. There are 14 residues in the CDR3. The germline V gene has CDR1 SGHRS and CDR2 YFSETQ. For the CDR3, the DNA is TGCGCCAGCAGCTTATTAGACAGGGCCGGTTTCCAGCATTTT. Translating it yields CASSLLDRAGFQHF.

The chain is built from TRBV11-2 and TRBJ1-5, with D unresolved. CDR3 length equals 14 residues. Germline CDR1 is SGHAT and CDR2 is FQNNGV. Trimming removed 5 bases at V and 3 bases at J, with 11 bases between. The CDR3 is CASSQRGVNQPQHF. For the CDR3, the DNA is TGTGCCAGCAGCCAACGGGGTGTCAATCAGCCCCAGCATTTT.

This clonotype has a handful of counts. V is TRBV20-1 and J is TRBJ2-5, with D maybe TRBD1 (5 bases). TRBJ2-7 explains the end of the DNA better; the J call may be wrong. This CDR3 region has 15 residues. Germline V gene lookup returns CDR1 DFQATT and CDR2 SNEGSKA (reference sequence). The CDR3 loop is CSAREVGALSYEQYF. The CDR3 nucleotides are TGCAGTGCTAGGGAAGTAGGGGCCCTCTCCTACGAGCAGTACTTC.

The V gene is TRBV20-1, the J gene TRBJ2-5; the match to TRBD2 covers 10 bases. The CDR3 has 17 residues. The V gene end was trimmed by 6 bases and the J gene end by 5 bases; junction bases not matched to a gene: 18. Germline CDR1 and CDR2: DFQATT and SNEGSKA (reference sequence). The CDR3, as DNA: TGCAGTGCCACAGGGGGTATAGCGGGAGGAGCCCTGGAGACCCAGTACTTC. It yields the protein CSATGGIAGGALETQYF.

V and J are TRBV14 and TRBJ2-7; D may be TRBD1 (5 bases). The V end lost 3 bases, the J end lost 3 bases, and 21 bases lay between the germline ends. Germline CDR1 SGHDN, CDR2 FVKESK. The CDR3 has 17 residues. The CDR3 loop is CASSQDTIGASDYEQYF. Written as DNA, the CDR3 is TGTGCCAGCAGCCAGGATACAATAGGGGCTTCAGACTACGAGCAGTACTTC. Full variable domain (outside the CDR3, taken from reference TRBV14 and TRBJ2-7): EAGVTQFPSHSVIEKGQTVTLRCDPISGHDNLYWYRRVMGKEIKFLLHFVKESKQDESGMPNNRFLAERTGGTYSTLKVQPAELEDSGVYFCASSQDTIGASDYEQYFGPGTRLTVT.

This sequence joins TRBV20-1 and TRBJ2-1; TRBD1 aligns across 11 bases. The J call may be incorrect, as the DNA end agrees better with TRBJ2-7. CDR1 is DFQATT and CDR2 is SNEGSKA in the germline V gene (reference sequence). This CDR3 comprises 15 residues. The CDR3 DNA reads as TGCAGTGCTAGAGTAGGACAGGGGGCCACCTACGAGCAGTACTTC. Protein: CSARVGQGATYEQYF.

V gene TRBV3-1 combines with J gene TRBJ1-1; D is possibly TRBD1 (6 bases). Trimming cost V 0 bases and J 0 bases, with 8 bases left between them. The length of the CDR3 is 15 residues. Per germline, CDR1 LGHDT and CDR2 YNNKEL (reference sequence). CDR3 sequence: CASSQDQGMNTEAFF. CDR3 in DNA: TGTGCCAGCAGCCAAGATCAGGGGATGAACACTGAAGCTTTCTTT.

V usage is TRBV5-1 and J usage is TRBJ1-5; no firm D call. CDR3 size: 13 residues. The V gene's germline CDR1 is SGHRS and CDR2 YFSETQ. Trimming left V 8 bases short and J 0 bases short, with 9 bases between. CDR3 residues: CASKISSNQPQHF. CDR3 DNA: TGCGCCAGTAAAATTTCTAGCAATCAGCCCCAGCATTTT.

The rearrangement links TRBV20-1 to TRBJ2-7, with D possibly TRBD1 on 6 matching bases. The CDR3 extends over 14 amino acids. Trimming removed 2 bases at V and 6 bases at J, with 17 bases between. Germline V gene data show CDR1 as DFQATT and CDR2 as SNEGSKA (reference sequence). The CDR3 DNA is TGCAGTGCTAGACTCAGGGGTCAGAGGGGCGAGCAGTACTTC. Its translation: CSARLRGQRGEQYF.

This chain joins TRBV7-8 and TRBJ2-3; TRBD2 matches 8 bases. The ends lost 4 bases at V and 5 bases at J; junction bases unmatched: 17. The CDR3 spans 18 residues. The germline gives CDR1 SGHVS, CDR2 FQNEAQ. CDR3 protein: CASSWRRERERGRDTQYF. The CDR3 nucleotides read TGTGCCAGCAGCTGGAGGCGGGAGCGGGAGAGAGGGAGAGATACGCAGTATTTT.

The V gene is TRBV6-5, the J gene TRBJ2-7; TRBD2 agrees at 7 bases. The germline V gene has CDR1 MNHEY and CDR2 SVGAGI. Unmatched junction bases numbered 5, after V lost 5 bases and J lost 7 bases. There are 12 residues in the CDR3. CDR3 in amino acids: CASSQKAGEQYF. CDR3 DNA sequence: TGTGCCAGCAGTCAAAAAGCGGGGGAGCAGTACTTC.

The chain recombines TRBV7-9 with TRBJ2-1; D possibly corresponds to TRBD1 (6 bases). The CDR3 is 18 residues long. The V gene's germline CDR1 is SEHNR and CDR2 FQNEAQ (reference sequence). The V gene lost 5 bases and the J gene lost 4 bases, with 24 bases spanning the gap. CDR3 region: CASSPGAEKSPQYNEQFF. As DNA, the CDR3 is TGTGCCAGCAGCCCAGGGGCAGAAAAAAGTCCCCAGTACAATGAGCAGTTCTTC.

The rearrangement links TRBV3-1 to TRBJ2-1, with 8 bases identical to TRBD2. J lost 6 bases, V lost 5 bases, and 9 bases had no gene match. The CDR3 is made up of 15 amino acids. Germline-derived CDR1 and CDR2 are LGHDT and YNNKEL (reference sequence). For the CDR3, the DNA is TGTGCCAGCAGCTATTTAGCGGGGAGGGGCAATGAGCAGTTCTTC. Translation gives CASSYLAGRGNEQFF.

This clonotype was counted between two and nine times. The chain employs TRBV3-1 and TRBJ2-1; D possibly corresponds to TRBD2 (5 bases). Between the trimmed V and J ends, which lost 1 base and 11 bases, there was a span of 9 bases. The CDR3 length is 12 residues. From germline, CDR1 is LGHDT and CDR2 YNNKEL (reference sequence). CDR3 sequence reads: CASSQAKRKQFF. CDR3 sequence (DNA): TGTGCCAGCAGCCAAGCCAAGCGGAAGCAGTTCTTC.

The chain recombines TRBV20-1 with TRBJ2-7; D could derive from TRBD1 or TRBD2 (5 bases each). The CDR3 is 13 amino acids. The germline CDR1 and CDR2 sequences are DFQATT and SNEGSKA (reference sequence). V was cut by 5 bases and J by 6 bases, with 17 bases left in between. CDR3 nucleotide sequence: TGCAGTGCTTGGGACGGGCCTCGCGGCGAGCAGTACTTC. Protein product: CSAWDGPRGEQYF.

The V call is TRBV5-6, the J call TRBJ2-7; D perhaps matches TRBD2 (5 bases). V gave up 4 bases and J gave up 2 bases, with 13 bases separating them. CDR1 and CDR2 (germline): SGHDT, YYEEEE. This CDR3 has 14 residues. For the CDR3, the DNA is TGTGCCAGCAGCGCCGGGAAAGTACCCTACGAGCAGTACTTC. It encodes CASSAGKVPYEQYF.